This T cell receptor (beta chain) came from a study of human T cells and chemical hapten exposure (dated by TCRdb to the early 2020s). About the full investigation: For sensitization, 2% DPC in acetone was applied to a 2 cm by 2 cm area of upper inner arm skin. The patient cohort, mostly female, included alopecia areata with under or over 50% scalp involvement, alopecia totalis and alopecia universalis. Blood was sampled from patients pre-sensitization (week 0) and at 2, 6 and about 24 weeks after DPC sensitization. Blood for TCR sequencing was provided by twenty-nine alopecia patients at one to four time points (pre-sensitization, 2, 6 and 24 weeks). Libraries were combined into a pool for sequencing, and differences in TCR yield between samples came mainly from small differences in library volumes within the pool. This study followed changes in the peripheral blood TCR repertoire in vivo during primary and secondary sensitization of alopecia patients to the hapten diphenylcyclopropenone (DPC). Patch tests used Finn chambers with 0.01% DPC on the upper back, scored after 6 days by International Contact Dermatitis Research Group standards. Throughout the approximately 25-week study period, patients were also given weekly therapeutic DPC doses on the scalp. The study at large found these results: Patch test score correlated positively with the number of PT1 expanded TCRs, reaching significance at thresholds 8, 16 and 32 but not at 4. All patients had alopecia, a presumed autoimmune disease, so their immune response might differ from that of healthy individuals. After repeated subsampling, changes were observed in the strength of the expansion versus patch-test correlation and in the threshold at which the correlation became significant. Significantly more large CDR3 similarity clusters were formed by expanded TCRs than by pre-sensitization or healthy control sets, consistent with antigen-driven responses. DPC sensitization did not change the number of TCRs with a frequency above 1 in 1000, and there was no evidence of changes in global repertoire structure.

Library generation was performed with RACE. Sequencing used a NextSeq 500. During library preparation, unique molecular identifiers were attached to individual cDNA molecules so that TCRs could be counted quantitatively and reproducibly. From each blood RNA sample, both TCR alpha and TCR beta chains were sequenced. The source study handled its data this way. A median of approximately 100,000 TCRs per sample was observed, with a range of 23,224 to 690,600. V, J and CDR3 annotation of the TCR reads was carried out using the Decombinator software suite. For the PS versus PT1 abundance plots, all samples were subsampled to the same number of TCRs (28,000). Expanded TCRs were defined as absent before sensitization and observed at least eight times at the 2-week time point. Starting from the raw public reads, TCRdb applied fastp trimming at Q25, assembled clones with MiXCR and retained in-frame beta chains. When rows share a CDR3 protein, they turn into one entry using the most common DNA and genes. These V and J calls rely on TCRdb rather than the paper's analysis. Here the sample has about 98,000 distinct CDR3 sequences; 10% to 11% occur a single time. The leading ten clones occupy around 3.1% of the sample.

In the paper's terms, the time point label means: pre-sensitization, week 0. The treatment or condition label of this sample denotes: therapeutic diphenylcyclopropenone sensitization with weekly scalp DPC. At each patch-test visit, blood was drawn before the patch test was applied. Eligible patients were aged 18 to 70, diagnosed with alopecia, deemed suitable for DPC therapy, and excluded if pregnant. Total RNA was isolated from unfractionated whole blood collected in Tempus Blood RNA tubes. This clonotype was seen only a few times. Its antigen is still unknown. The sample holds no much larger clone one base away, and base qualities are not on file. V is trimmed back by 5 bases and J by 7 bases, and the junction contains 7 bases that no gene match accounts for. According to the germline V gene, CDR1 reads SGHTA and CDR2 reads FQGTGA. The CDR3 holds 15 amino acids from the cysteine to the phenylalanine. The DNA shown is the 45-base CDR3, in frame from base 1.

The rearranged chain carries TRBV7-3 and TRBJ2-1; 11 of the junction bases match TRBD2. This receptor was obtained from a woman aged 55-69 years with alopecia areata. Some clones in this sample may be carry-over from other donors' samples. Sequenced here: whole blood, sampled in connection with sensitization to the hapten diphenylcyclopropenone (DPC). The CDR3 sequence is CASSTLAGGVNEQFF. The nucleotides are TGTGCCAGCAGCACGCTAGCGGGGGGTGTAAATGAGCAGTTCTTC.